The sequence of this T cell receptor (beta chain) was determined in a study of blood T cell repertoires in COVID-19. Study-level information: Spain, Italy and the United States supplied samples that represented acute and convalescent COVID-19. The cDNA or gDNA used as material had been derived from T cells, B-cell-depleted T cells, or PBMCs.

Original analysis: Estimated nucleated cell counts came from reference gene primer amplification. Clones were read by immunoSEQ multiplex PCR, and TCRdb kept only the in-frame ones, dropping some. V, J and clone size reflect that table, while D and trimming were determined from the DNA. In the table there are about 130,000 clones, over 75% of which are singletons. Germline values: CDR1 SGHNT, CDR2 YYREEE (reference sequence). Germline trimming cut 4 bases from V and 4 bases from J; bases unmatched to any gene: 14. The CDR3 is 17 residues long. The sample taken for sequencing was peripheral blood. The chain carries TRBV5-4 and TRBJ2-5, with 9 bases fitting TRBD1. The sequence came from an elderly man with active or convalescent COVID-19. In DNA form, the CDR3 reads TGTGCCAGCAGCCGAGTCCCGGGACAGGGAGTGGGAGAGACCCAGTACTTC. It codes for CASSRVPGQGVGETQYF.